This record concerns one TCR beta chain sequence. What it binds is not known. The CDR3 goes on 3 residues after the read ends, and that part is filled in from the germline J gene. The data were produced by immunoSEQ multiplex PCR, yet TCRdb's version contains in-frame clones alone and is incomplete. Here the sample table reports roughly 14,000 clones. The sample is drawn from a study of T cells in women clearing cervical HPV infection. Regarding the study as a whole: CIN3+ cases had significantly higher TCR richness than controls; evenness did not differ.

The CDR3 sequence is 13 residues long. CDR1 is SQVTM, CDR2 ANQGSEA, per germline. Sequencing input: blood buffy coat. The V and J genes are TRBV29-1 and TRBJ2-2; 12 positions match TRBD1. This receptor was taken from a woman aged 18-69 years with a cervical HPV16 infection that either progressed to CIN3+ or cleared (not recorded which). CDR3 region: CSVGQGANSPLFF. The CDR3 bases that were read are TGCAGCGTGGGACAGGGGGCTAATTCACCG.